These 13 T cell receptor beta chains share one sample of origin, sequenced in a study of CD8 T cells in Susac syndrome. An input of about 0.5 to 1 ug of RNA was subjected to reverse transcription using random hexamers. TCRdb re-called the immunoSEQ multiplex PCR reads through MiXCR, storing one row per CDR3 protein. The profile covers approximately 210,000 distinct CDR3 sequences, with 94% appearing a single time and roughly 0.14% taken by the ten largest. Sequencing was performed on CD4+ T cells from PBMCs. Receptors originate from a human donor with Susac syndrome.

The CDR3 spells CAISEMGTGESTDTQYF. The DNA for the CDR3 is TGTGCCATCAGTGAAATGGGGACAGGGGAGTCAACAGATACGCAGTATTTT. This chain uses TRBV10-3 with TRBJ2-3; 10 nucleotides match TRBD1. V trimming: 3 bases; J trimming: 3 bases; junction bases outside the gene matches: 9. This CDR3 comprises 17 residues. Germline CDR1 and CDR2: ENHRY and SYGVKD.

The chain uses TRBV29-1 and TRBJ1-2; maybe TRBD1 (6 bases). CDR1 is SQVTM and CDR2 is ANQGSEA in the germline V gene. V was trimmed by 0 bases and J by 8 bases, leaving 13 bases between them. CDR3 length equals 13 residues. The CDR3 region is CSVEDPGGQGYTF. DNA for the CDR3: TGCAGCGTTGAAGATCCGGGGGGGCAAGGCTACACCTTC.

The chain has TRBV3-1 and TRBJ2-7, with no clear D. Germline CDR1 reads LGHDT; CDR2 reads YNNKEL (reference sequence). Trimming pared 6 bases from V and 3 bases from J, leaving 15 bases between. The CDR3 covers 14 residues. The CDR3: CASSSAGTVYEQYF. The DNA of the CDR3 is TGTGCCAGCAGTTCGGCAGGAACAGTCTACGAGCAGTACTTC.

The DNA of the CDR3 is TGTGCCAGCAGTTCCTCTGCTAGCGGGGGGGCCTCCGAGCAGTACTTC. Protein sequence: CASSSSASGGASEQYF. The rearrangement joins TRBV6-5 to TRBJ2-7, with TRBD2 matching 12 bases. The CDR3 has 16 residues. CDR1 and CDR2 from the germline V gene are MNHEY and SVGAGI. V shed 4 bases, J shed 6 bases, and the junction held 10 bases outside the gene matches.

The chain combines TRBV6-2 or TRBV6-3 with TRBJ2-1, with D possibly matching TRBD1 (5 bases). This CDR3 contains 16 residues. V lost 6 bases and J lost 0, with 15 bases in between. Germline CDR1 is MNHEY and CDR2 is SVGEGT. CDR3 loop: CASSLRQPDSYNEQFF. Written as DNA, the CDR3 is TGTGCCAGCAGCTTAAGACAGCCCGACTCCTACAATGAGCAGTTCTTC.

The rearrangement links TRBV7-9 to TRBJ1-1; maybe TRBD1 (5 bases). Germline V lookup: CDR1 SEHNR, CDR2 FQNEAQ (reference sequence). V was cut by 5 bases and J by 6 bases, with 19 bases left in between. The CDR3 loop spans 15 amino acids. Here the CDR3 DNA reads TGTGCCAGCAGCCCCCCCCAGGGAGGGAAGGCTGAAGCTTTCTTT. Its protein product is CASSPPQGGKAEAFF. Looking up the rest from reference TRBV7-9 and TRBJ1-1 gives the full variable domain: DTGVSQNPRHKITKRGQNVTFRCDPISEHNRLYWYRQTLGQGPEFLTYFQNEAQLEKSRLLSDRFSAERPKGSFSTLEIQRTEQGDSAMYLCASSPPQGGKAEAFFGQGTRLTVV.

The J gene is TRBJ1-5, the V gene TRBV10-3; D may be TRBD1 (6 bases). Looked up from germline, CDR1 is ENHRY and CDR2 is SYGVKD. The CDR3 is 13 amino acids. V lost 2 bases, J lost 10 bases, and 12 bases lay in between. The CDR3 loop is CAISEDRSGPQHF. The DNA of the CDR3 is TGTGCCATCAGTGAGGACAGGTCCGGCCCCCAGCATTTT.

The genes are TRBV20-1 and TRBJ2-3; 13 bases agree with TRBD2. Germline loops: CDR1 DFQATT, CDR2 SNEGSKA (reference sequence). The trim removed 4 bases at V and 5 bases at J, leaving 12 bases unmatched. The CDR3 is made up of 17 amino acids. The CDR3 bases are TGCAGTGCTAAGTCGTCGGGGACTAGCGGGATCGGAGATACGCAGTATTTT. It encodes CSAKSSGTSGIGDTQYF.

The rearrangement links TRBV28 to TRBJ2-7; TRBD1 is a possible D gene (5 bases). The CDR3 is 12 residues long. V was trimmed by 5 bases and J by 11 bases, leaving 16 bases between them. Looked up from germline, CDR1 is MDHEN and CDR2 is SYDVKM. The CDR3 DNA is TGTGCCAGCAGTCCGAGACAGTTTCCGGAGTACTTC. Its translation is CASSPRQFPEYF.

The rearrangement uses TRBV4-2 and TRBJ1-2; D remains ambiguous. Germline CDR1 is LGHNA and CDR2 is YNFKEQ. Trimming took off 4 bases at V and 2 bases at J, with 11 bases between the two ends. This CDR3 spans 14 amino acids. The CDR3 nucleotides read TGTGCCAGCAGCCCACTTGAAGGGAACTATGGCTACACCTTC. Its translation: CASSPLEGNYGYTF.

This clonotype was counted a single time. The chain has TRBV6-2 or TRBV6-3 and TRBJ2-1; D gene ambiguous. CDR1 and CDR2 from the germline V gene are MNHEY and SVGEGT. CDR3 length: 12 amino acids. Between the trimmed V and J ends, which lost 6 bases and 8 bases, there was a span of 11 bases. CDR3: CASRASRDEQFF. The CDR3 DNA sequence: TGTGCCAGCAGAGCCAGTCGGGATGAGCAGTTCTTC.

The chain uses TRBV28 and TRBJ2-3, with D possibly being TRBD1 or TRBD2 (5 bases each). Germline V gene data show CDR1 as MDHEN and CDR2 as SYDVKM. The CDR3 runs 18 residues. V was shortened by 6 bases and J by 1 base, with 23 bases between the two germline ends. CDR3 protein: CASSPEGRTYLGTDTQYF. DNA of the CDR3: TGTGCCAGCAGCCCCGAGGGGAGAACCTATTTAGGCACAGATACGCAGTATTTT.

The chain combines TRBV28 with TRBJ2-3, with 8 positions matching TRBD2. Germline CDR1 and CDR2: MDHEN and SYDVKM. The CDR3 has 15 residues. Trimming took 7 bases from V and 2 from J; bases not matched to a gene: 8. CDR3 nucleotides: TGTGCCAGCACCTCGGGAGGGATTAACACAGATACGCAGTATTTT. This encodes CASTSGGINTDTQYF.